These 12 T cell receptor beta chains came from one sample sequenced in a study of Graves' ophthalmopathy and Graves' hyperthyroidism (dated 2018 in TCRdb). These reads were obtained on an Illumina HiSeq 2000. For repertoire sequencing, the TCR beta CDR3 regions were amplified from RNA transcripts. The first round was an RT-PCR using HTBI primers with the Qiagen OneStep RT-PCR kit, and this first round was followed by a second-round multiplex PCR, then size selection and purification. TCRdb redid the processing of the public reads, applying fastp at Q25 and MiXCR, and retained in-frame beta chains. Entries are consolidated by CDR3 protein sequence, retaining the most common genes and DNA. In all, the sample holds about 500,000 distinct CDR3 sequences, and under 45% of those were seen once. The top ten clonotypes cover over 3.5% of the sample. Sequencing input: peripheral blood or thyroid tissue (not recorded which). The receptor source for this set is an adult man with Graves' hyperthyroidism.

Concerning this clonotype itself: A much larger clone lies one base from this, so it may be a read error. V and J are TRBV2 and TRBJ1-1; D is possibly TRBD1 (6 bases). Per the germline V gene, CDR1 is SNHLY and CDR2 is FYNNEI. This CDR3 contains 12 residues. CDR3 nucleotides: TGTACCAGCAGTTACAGGGAGGCTGAAGCTTTCTTT. Protein: CTSSYREAEAFF.

J is TRBJ2-3 and V is TRBV10-3; 7 bases are a match to TRBD1. Germline CDR1 ENHRY, CDR2 SYGVKD. The CDR3 has 17 residues. V shed 9 bases and J 4 bases; nucleotides not matched to a gene: 19. For the CDR3, the DNA is TGTGCCATTCGCTCCCCCTTCCAGGGGGAAAGAGCAGATACGCAGTATTTT. Translation gives CAIRSPFQGERADTQYF.

This clonotype showed up just a few times. A much larger clone differs by one base, so this may be a read error. This chain joins TRBV7-9 and TRBJ2-7; possible D gene TRBD1, 6 bases. This CDR3 has 18 residues. The germline V gene has CDR1 SEHNR and CDR2 FQNEAQ (reference sequence). The CDR3 region has the DNA TGTGCCAGCAGCTCATGGGTCGGGGAAACAGGGCGCCGGTACGAGCAGTGCTTC. It encodes CASSSWVGETGRRYEQCF.

To note about this clonotype: A much larger clone lies a single base off, so this may be a read error. This chain joins TRBV11-1 and TRBJ1-4; TRBD1 is a possible D gene (5 bases). The CDR3 has 15 residues. The germline V gene encodes CDR1 SGHAT and CDR2 FQDESV (reference sequence). Here the CDR3 reads CASSLFGGTNEKLSF. CDR3 bases: TGCGCCAGCAGCTTGTTTGGGGGTACTAATGAAAAACTGTCTTTT.

This clonotype was observed many times. The chain employs TRBV5-1 and TRBJ1-1, with D possibly matching TRBD1 (6 bases). Trimming left V 6 bases short and J 5 bases short, with 20 bases between. Germline loops: CDR1 SGHRS, CDR2 YFSETQ. This CDR3 spans 15 amino acids. CDR3 region: CASTLGLGGKTEAFF. In DNA form, the CDR3 reads TGCGCCAGCACTCTGGGTCTTGGGGGCAAGACTGAAGCTTTCTTT. Supplemented by reference TRBV5-1 and TRBJ1-1, the full variable domain reads KAGVTQTPRYLIKTRGQQVTLSCSPISGHRSVSWYQQTPGQGLQFLFEYFSETQRNKGNFPGRFSGRQFSNSRSEMNVSTLELGDSALYLCASTLGLGGKTEAFFGQGTRLTVV.

The chain combines TRBV2 with TRBJ1-2, with TRBD1 matching over 10 bases. The CDR3 is 11 amino acids. Germline values: CDR1 SNHLY, CDR2 FYNNEI. The CDR3 DNA reads as TGTGCTGAGAGACAGGGGGCTGGCTACACCTTC. Its translation is CAERQGAGYTF.

The chain combines TRBV25-1 with TRBJ1-3, with 9 bases aligning to TRBD1. J was trimmed by 1 base and V by 6 bases; bases with no gene match: 7. CDR3 size: 16 residues. Germline V CDR1 and CDR2: MGHDK, SYGVNS. In DNA, the CDR3 is TGTGCCAGCAGACCGATGGGACAGGGTTCTGGAAACACCATATATTTT. This codes for CASRPMGQGSGNTIYF.

This clonotype was detected many times. The chain has TRBV12-3 or TRBV12-4 and TRBJ2-5; D may be TRBD1 or TRBD2 (6 bases each). This CDR3 comprises 14 residues. The ends were cut back, 4 bases at V and 5 bases at J, with 14 bases in the middle. CDR3 protein: CASSYAQGRETQYF. CDR3 nucleotide sequence: TGTGCCAGCAGTTATGCGCAGGGGAGGGAGACCCAGTACTTC.

This clonotype was observed once. The chain joins TRBV28 to TRBJ1-2; 7 bases map to TRBD1. CDR1 is MDHEN and CDR2 is SYDVKM in the germline V gene. Losses at the gene ends were 3 bases for V and 0 bases for J; bases not matched to a gene: 7. The length of the CDR3 is 16 residues. The CDR3 coding sequence is TGTGCCAGCAGTTTCCGTGGGGACAGATCTAACTATGGCTACACCTTC. This gives the protein CASSFRGDRSNYGYTF.

The V call is TRBV29-1, the J call TRBJ1-3; perhaps TRBD1 as D (6 bases). The ends were cut back, 5 bases at V and 6 bases at J, with 11 bases in the middle. Germline CDR1 reads SQVTM; CDR2 reads ANQGSEA. CDR3 length equals 12 residues. The CDR3 region is CSVLQGVNTIYF. CDR3 bases: TGCAGCGTTCTACAGGGAGTAAACACCATATATTTT. The full variable domain, in which reference TRBV29-1 and TRBJ1-3 provide the parts outside the CDR3, is SAVISQKPSRDICQRGTSLTIQCQVDSQVTMMFWYRQQPGQSLTLIATANQGSEATYESGFVIDKFPISRPNLTFSTLTVSNMSPEDSSIYLCSVLQGVNTIYFGEGSWLTVV.

Comments on this clonotype: This may come from a read error, since a much larger clone is one base off. The chain carries TRBV7-2 and TRBJ1-1; D not certain. The CDR3 covers 16 residues. Germline CDR1 reads SGHTA; CDR2 reads FQGNSA. In nucleotides, the CDR3 is TGTGCCAGCAGCCCTCCCTCCGGTTCCAAGAACACTGAAGCTCTCTTT. Protein sequence: CASSPPSGSKNTEALF.

V and J are TRBV19 and TRBJ1-5; D is uncertain. V gave up 4 bases and J gave up 9 bases, with 16 bases separating them. Germline V gene data show CDR1 as LNHDA and CDR2 as SQIVND (reference sequence). The CDR3 extends over 14 amino acids. The CDR3 nucleotides read TGTGCCAGTAGTAGAAACACCGTTGCAACGCCCCAGCATTTT. This gives the protein CASSRNTVATPQHF.